The rows below give T cell receptor beta chains drawn from one sample of a study of T cell responses to AZD1222 COVID-19 vaccine. TCRdb's table, derived via immunoSEQ multiplex PCR, lists solely in-frame clones and lacks some. The top ten clones hold approximately 5.2% of a sample with 85,000 to 100,000 clones, roughly 89% of them seen once. Material: peripheral blood, obtained 28 days after the second AZD1222 dose. These TCRs come from an adult who received the AZD1222 COVID-19 vaccine. Each CDR3 is given with its conserved first and last residue. The D gene is left open where the match is weak. Part of the rows lack a size; the others show once, few, many or a class for expanded clones.

clone_size d_call j_call v_call cdr3_aa cdr3_nt
NA NA TRBJ1-1 TRBV10-3 CAKNTGIWTEAFF TGTGCCAAAAATACAGGGATATGGACTGAAGCTTTCTTT
NA NA TRBJ1-1 TRBV5-6 CASSYQKGTEAFF TGTGCCAGCAGCTACCAAAAGGGCACTGAAGCTTTCTTT
NA NA TRBJ2-3 TRBV4-1 CASSRGEVGTDTQYF TGCGCCAGCAGCCGAGGGGAAGTCGGCACAGATACGCAGTATTTT
NA NA TRBJ1-5 TRBV5-5 CASSLATWANQPQHF TGTGCCAGCAGCTTAGCTACCTGGGCCAATCAGCCCCAGCATTTT
NA NA TRBJ2-6 TRBV30 CAWRSSGANVLTF TGTGCCTGGCGAAGCTCTGGGGCCAACGTCCTGACTTTC
NA NA TRBJ1-4 TRBV20-1 CSATRGEKLFF TGCAGTGCTACCCGGGGTGAAAAACTGTTTTTT
once NA TRBJ1-2 TRBV18 CASSPPVGTAYGYTF TGTGCCAGCTCACCTCCGGTAGGAACAGCCTATGGCTACACCTTC
NA NA TRBJ1-1 TRBV6-5 CASSYGRWGSTEAFF TGTGCCAGCAGTTACGGTAGGTGGGGGAGCACTGAAGCTTTCTTT
NA NA TRBJ1-5 TRBV12-3/TRBV12-4 CASSFTGNQPQHF TGTGCCAGCAGTTTCACGGGAAATCAGCCCCAGCATTTT
NA NA TRBJ1-5 TRBV10-3 CAIRLDTNQPQHF TGTGCCATCAGGCTTGACACGAATCAGCCCCAGCATTTT
NA NA TRBJ2-5 TRBV5-1 CASSLEETQYF TGCGCCAGCAGCTTGGAAGAGACCCAGTACTTC
few NA TRBJ1-6 TRBV2 CASRETGWTGSNSPLHF TGTGCCAGCAGGGAAACCGGTTGGACTGGGAGTAATTCACCCCTCCACTTT
once TRBD1 TRBJ1-6 TRBV5-6 CASSRGTGVNNSPLHF TGTGCCAGCAGCAGGGGGACAGGGGTAAATAATTCACCCCTCCACTTT
NA NA TRBJ1-5 TRBV2 CASSEVDRQPQHF TGTGCCAGCAGTGAAGTCGACAGGCAGCCCCAGCATTTT
NA TRBD2 TRBJ2-7 TRBV6-5 CASMGYRGVGEQYF TGTGCCAGCATGGGATATCGGGGGGTGGGGGAGCAGTACTTC
NA NA TRBJ2-3 TRBV19 CASSILGGADTQYF TGTGCCAGTAGTATTCTCGGCGGGGCAGATACGCAGTATTTT
NA NA TRBJ1-6 TRBV7-9 CASSLMDSPLHF TGTGCCAGCAGCTTAATGGATTCACCCCTCCACTTT
few NA TRBJ1-6 TRBV25-1 CASSLPLSPLHF TGTGCCAGCAGTCTCCCACTTTCACCCCTCCACTTT
NA TRBD1 TRBJ1-4 TRBV5-4 CASSRDRDGTNEKLFF TGTGCCAGCAGCCGTGACAGGGATGGGACTAATGAAAAACTGTTTTTT
once NA TRBJ2-1 TRBV7-3 CASSLMTETNEQFF TGTGCCAGCAGCTTAATGACAGAGACGAATGAGCAGTTCTTC
once TRBD1 TRBJ1-2 TRBV12-3/TRBV12-4 CASTRDSDYGYTF TGTGCCAGCACCAGGGACAGCGACTATGGCTACACCTTC
NA TRBD1 TRBJ1-1 TRBV2 CASTRQGMNTEAFF TGTGCCAGCACTAGACAGGGGATGAACACTGAAGCTTTCTTT
once NA TRBJ1-1 TRBV7-9 CASSVLTGPGTEAFF TGTGCCAGCAGCGTACTTACAGGGCCCGGCACTGAAGCTTTCTTT
NA TRBD1 TRBJ2-1 TRBV27 CASSWGQGAGEQFF TGTGCCAGCAGTTGGGGACAGGGGGCGGGTGAGCAGTTCTTC
NA NA TRBJ1-2 TRBV2 CASSDYGGVYGYTF TGTGCCAGCAGTGACTATGGGGGGGTATATGGCTACACCTTC
NA TRBD2 TRBJ2-2 TRBV2 CATQLSGANTGELFF TGTGCCACCCAACTTAGCGGGGCGAACACCGGGGAGCTGTTTTTT
NA NA TRBJ2-2 TRBV18 CASSPGSQSGELFF TGTGCCAGCTCACCAGGTTCCCAGTCAGGGGAGCTGTTTTTT
NA NA TRBJ1-2 TRBV6-2/TRBV6-3 CASSSQVRGGYTF TGTGCCAGCAGTTCACAGGTCCGTGGCGGCTACACCTTC
NA NA TRBJ2-2 TRBV7-9 CASSLVQDRNTGELFF TGTGCCAGCAGCTTAGTCCAGGATAGAAACACCGGGGAGCTGTTTTTT
NA TRBD1 TRBJ2-7 TRBV6-1 CASSENSGTGTYEQYF TGTGCCAGCAGTGAAAACTCGGGGACAGGGACCTACGAGCAGTACTTC
NA TRBD2 TRBJ2-1 TRBV9 CASSVSLAGGAEQFF TGTGCCAGCAGCGTATCCCTAGCGGGGGGGGCTGAGCAGTTCTTC
NA TRBD1 TRBJ1-1 TRBV3-1/TRBV3-2 CASSQAGTVGEAFF TGTGCCAGCAGCCAAGCAGGGACAGTGGGTGAAGCTTTCTTT
NA NA TRBJ2-1 TRBV6-1 CASSERRQGTYNEQFF TGTGCCAGCAGTGAACGTCGGCAGGGGACATACAATGAGCAGTTCTTC
once NA TRBJ2-5 TRBV30 CAWSQGQETQYF TGTGCCTGGAGTCAGGGACAAGAGACCCAGTACTTC
NA NA TRBJ2-5 TRBV12-3/TRBV12-4 CASSPRGWETQYF TGTGCCAGCAGCCCCCGGGGGTGGGAGACCCAGTACTTC
NA TRBD2 TRBJ2-2 TRBV3-1/TRBV3-2 CASSQVLAGPSTGELFF TGTGCCAGCAGCCAAGTCCTAGCGGGGCCCTCTACCGGGGAGCTGTTTTTT
few NA TRBJ2-4 TRBV2 CASSEVGKNIQYF TGTGCCAGCAGTGAGGTGGGCAAAAACATTCAGTACTTC
NA NA TRBJ1-1 TRBV19 CASVNLGQLNTEAFF TGTGCCAGTGTCAACCTCGGACAGTTGAACACTGAAGCTTTCTTT
NA TRBD1 TRBJ2-7 TRBV5-6 CASSGNRGRSEQYF TGTGCCAGCAGCGGTAACAGGGGGCGAAGTGAGCAGTACTTC
once TRBD1 TRBJ1-1 TRBV19 CASSHQGGDTEAFF TGTGCCAGTAGTCACCAGGGGGGGGACACTGAAGCTTTCTTT
NA TRBD1 TRBJ2-7 TRBV5-1 CASSIGQAYEQYF TGCGCCAGCAGCATAGGACAGGCCTACGAGCAGTACTTC
NA NA TRBJ2-7 TRBV7-9 CASSLEHEQYF TGTGCCAGCAGCTTAGAACACGAGCAGTACTTC
NA NA TRBJ1-4 TRBV7-8 CASSLAYTVTNEKLFF TGTGCCAGCAGCTTAGCGTACACTGTAACTAATGAAAAACTGTTTTTT
NA NA TRBJ2-5 TRBV6-2/TRBV6-3 CASSYGPGSFQETQYF TGTGCCAGCAGTTACGGTCCAGGGTCCTTCCAAGAGACCCAGTACTTC
NA NA TRBJ1-3 TRBV10-1 CASSARLSGNTIYF TGCGCCAGCAGTGCTCGACTGAGCGGAAACACCATATATTTT
NA NA TRBJ2-7 TRBV18 CASSPALEQHEQYF TGTGCCAGCTCACCAGCCCTGGAGCAGCACGAGCAGTACTTC
NA TRBD1 TRBJ2-2 TRBV6-2/TRBV6-3 CASSYMLTGVRTGELFF TGTGCCAGCAGTTACATGCTGACAGGGGTAAGGACCGGGGAGCTGTTTTTT
NA NA TRBJ1-6 TRBV19 CASSIYALSRTYNSPLHF TGTGCCAGTAGTATATACGCGCTGTCGCGGACCTATAATTCACCCCTCCACTTT
NA TRBD2 TRBJ2-5 TRBV5-1 CASSLTSGEGETQYF TGCGCCAGCAGCTTGACTAGCGGGGAAGGAGAGACCCAGTACTTC
NA TRBD1 TRBJ1-2 TRBV5-1 CASSTLGGMDYGYTF TGCGCCAGCAGCACCCTAGGGGGCATGGACTATGGCTACACCTTC
NA NA TRBJ1-1 TRBV19 CASTFHGSSDTEAFF TGTGCCAGTACTTTTCACGGGTCGTCGGACACTGAAGCTTTCTTT
few TRBD2 TRBJ2-2 TRBV11-2 CASSPAGGNTGELFF TGTGCCAGCAGCCCCGCGGGGGGCAACACCGGGGAGCTGTTTTTT
NA NA TRBJ1-1 TRBV2 CASRGLWGSEAFF TGTGCCAGCAGGGGTCTCTGGGGATCGGAGGCTTTCTTT
NA TRBD1 TRBJ1-4 TRBV10-3 CAIRQGAGANEKLFF TGTGCCATCAGGCAGGGGGCCGGGGCTAATGAAAAACTGTTTTTT
NA NA TRBJ2-2 TRBV7-9 CASSSDYTGELFF TGTGCCAGCAGTTCGGACTACACCGGGGAGCTGTTTTTT
NA NA TRBJ1-6 TRBV19 CASTPGYSYNSPLHF TGTGCCAGTACTCCTGGATACTCCTATAATTCACCCCTCCACTTT
NA NA TRBJ1-6 TRBV7-9 CASSLVMEHSPLHF TGTGCCAGCAGCTTAGTCATGGAGCACTCACCCCTCCACTTT
NA TRBD1 TRBJ1-6 TRBV6-5 CASSYGTGESPLHF TGTGCCAGCAGTTACGGGACAGGGGAATCACCCCTCCACTTT
NA TRBD1 TRBJ1-1 TRBV6-5 CASKGQGVWAFF TGTGCCAGCAAGGGACAGGGAGTGTGGGCTTTCTTT